This T cell receptor beta chain was documented in a study of T cells after yellow fever vaccination. Study-wide background: The SMART-Seq v4 Ultra Low Input method served to prepare the low-cell-number fractions. The study's findings and limits: Among primary-vaccination clones, most reappeared after the booster, at almost 98% for CD4 and 85% to 90% for CD8. It was the secondary response that reached its peak faster, day 5 versus 15, but it was weaker.

Points on this clonotype: Its antigen is not known.

Making TCR cDNA involved 5'RACE template switching, which added UMIs and a universal primer site. MiXCR, applied by TCRdb to the 5' RACE reads, yields one record per CDR3 protein. The sample has some 320,000 distinct CDR3 sequences, approximately 12% seen once. Germline CDR1 and CDR2: LGHNA and YNFKEQ. Trimming took 0 bases from V and 1 from J, leaving 10 bases between them. The length of the CDR3 is 16 residues. Specimen: CD4+ T cells sorted from PBMCs, collected 45 days after the yellow fever booster vaccination. This receptor was identified in a man between 18 and 35 years old who received the YFV17D yellow fever vaccine. This chain connects TRBV4-2 to TRBJ1-5; weak D call: TRBD1 (5 bases). The CDR3 DNA follows: TGTGCCAGCAGCCAAGACCCAGGGTTGAGCAATCAGCCCCAGCATTTT. It encodes CASSQDPGLSNQPQHF.